A selection of T cell receptor beta chains follows, all from one sample in a study of PD-1 blockade in classical Hodgkin lymphoma. Generated by immunoSEQ multiplex PCR, the TCRdb table keeps only in-frame clones and is missing some. The sample includes about 15,000 clones, about 85% seen only once; the top ten take 1%. The starting material was CD4+ T cells from blood, obtained at baseline. These receptors were collected from a human donor with classical Hodgkin lymphoma. The conserved cysteine and the conserved F or W are not part of the CDR3 here.

TRBJ2-7 | TRBV6-6 | ASSPRAGGPYEQY
TRBJ2-3 | TRBV5-4 | ASSFPDRFPTDTQY
TRBJ2-1 | TRBV5-1 | ASSLQPGLAGVGGKENEQF
TRBJ1-5 | TRBV19 | ASSTGTGGAGNQPQH
TRBJ1-1 | TRBV7-2 | ASSSMGNTEAF
TRBJ2-1 | TRBV7-9 | ASSLPQGKTAYNEQF
TRBJ2-3 | TRBV11-3 | ASSLGLAGFTDTQY
TRBJ2-5 | TRBV27 | ASSFTGGWLGQY
TRBJ2-7 | TRBV6-5 | ASSYSQGVGYEQY
TRBJ2-3 | TRBV5-1 | ASSLSGLSTDTQY
TRBJ2-7 | TRBV7-9 | ASSSHREAQY
TRBJ2-3 | TRBV19 | ASSIEAASDTQY
TRBJ2-7 | TRBV6-6 | ASRPEIGPEQY
TRBJ2-1 | TRBV7-2 | ASSWTSGSVGNEQF
TRBJ1-1 | TRBV19 | ASSIIRGRVNTEAF
TRBJ1-3 | TRBV6-6 | ASSLRPSGNTIY
TRBJ1-4 | TRBV13 | ASSRPEKLF
TRBJ2-5 | TRBV6-5 | ASSYGTAPQETQY
TRBJ2-5 | TRBV30 | AWSPGTRETQY
NA | TRBV4-3 | ASSQTTQARYEQY
TRBJ2-7 | TRBV11-2 | ASSVLRGLHEQY
TRBJ2-1 | TRBV7-9 | ASSPLSGSPYNEQF
TRBJ2-5 | TRBV5-1 | ASSLETVKGDQY
TRBJ1-1 | TRBV18 | ASSMTGMNTEAF
TRBJ1-4 | TRBV27 | ASSLSAGLNEKLF
TRBJ1-4 | TRBV18 | ASSLQGATNEKLF
TRBJ1-1 | TRBV15 | ATSRGGGGPEAF
TRBJ2-3 | TRBV4-1 | ASSHPSGLATDTQY
TRBJ2-7 | TRBV2 | ASSETLLAAAFKGQY
TRBJ2-7 | TRBV4-1 | ASSPLTGHREQY
TRBJ2-7 | TRBV18 | ASSPIGGSWDEQY
TRBJ2-1 | TRBV7-2 | ASRNRGSSYNEQF
TRBJ2-1 | TRBV19 | ASRGLVVYEQF
TRBJ2-1 | TRBV18 | ASSPSGGINEQF
TRBJ2-7 | TRBV7-9 | ASSLFASSYEQY
TRBJ1-2 | TRBV18 | ASSPQGANYGYT
TRBJ2-7 | TRBV5-1 | ASSVRVGGLSYEQY
TRBJ2-1 | TRBV7-8 | ASSLRQIQDEQF
TRBJ1-2 | TRBV27 | ASKTGGFHYGYT
TRBJ2-2 | TRBV7-7 | ASSTDRDTGELF
TRBJ1-1 | TRBV5-1 | ASSSTGQTTEAF
TRBJ1-1 | TRBV7-9 | ASSYTGNTEAF
TRBJ1-4 | TRBV2 | ASSEEHWGGEKLF